This T cell receptor beta chain comes out of a study of CXCR3-negative and CXCR3-positive naive CD8 T cells. Overall study results and limits: Comparison of naive subsets found surface CD5 to be comparable, and TCR strength was inferred on the basis of TRB CDR3 properties. High diversity, comparable across both naive subsets, contrasted with much lower diversity in memory CD8+ cells.

UMI-labeled TRB cDNA libraries were prepared by 5' RACE. Following a re-call of the 5' RACE reads, TCRdb has one entry per CDR3 protein and lacks DNA. Its table lists 7,000 to 9,000 distinct CDR3 sequences. Notes on this clonotype: Its antigen is undetermined.

Germline V gives CDR1 MDHEN, CDR2 SYDVKM. CDR3 length: 16 amino acids. The TCR was taken from a human donor in good health. Some clones in this sample may be carry-over from other donors' samples. Material for sequencing was naive CXCR3- CD8+ T cells from blood. Subset reported: CD45RO-CCR7+CD27+CD95- naive CD8+ T cells lacking CXCR3 (TNR3-). The V gene is TRBV28, the J gene TRBJ2-7; checking the TCRdb D call of TRBD2 is not possible without DNA. The chain's CDR3 is CASSLSPPGLDYEQYF.